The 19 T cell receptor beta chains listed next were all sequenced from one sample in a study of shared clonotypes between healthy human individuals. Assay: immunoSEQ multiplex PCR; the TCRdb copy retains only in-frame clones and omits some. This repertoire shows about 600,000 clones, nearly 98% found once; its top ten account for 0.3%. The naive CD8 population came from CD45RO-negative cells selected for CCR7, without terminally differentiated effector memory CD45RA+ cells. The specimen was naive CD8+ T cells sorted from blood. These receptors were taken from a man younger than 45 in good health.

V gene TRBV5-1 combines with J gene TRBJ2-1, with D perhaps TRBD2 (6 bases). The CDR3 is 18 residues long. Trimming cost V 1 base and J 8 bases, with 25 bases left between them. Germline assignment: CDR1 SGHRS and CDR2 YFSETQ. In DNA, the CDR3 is TGCGCCAGCAGCTTGTTCTTTAGGGACTCCCCCCAAGCAGATGAGCAGTTCTTC. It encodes CASSLFFRDSPQADEQFF.

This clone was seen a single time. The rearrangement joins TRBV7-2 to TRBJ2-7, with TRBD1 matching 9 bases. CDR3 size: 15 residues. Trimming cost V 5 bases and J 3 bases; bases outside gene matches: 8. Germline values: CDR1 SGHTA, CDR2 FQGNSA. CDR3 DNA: TGTGCCAGCAGCCCGAACAGGGGGCTAAGCTACGAGCAGTACTTC. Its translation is CASSPNRGLSYEQYF.

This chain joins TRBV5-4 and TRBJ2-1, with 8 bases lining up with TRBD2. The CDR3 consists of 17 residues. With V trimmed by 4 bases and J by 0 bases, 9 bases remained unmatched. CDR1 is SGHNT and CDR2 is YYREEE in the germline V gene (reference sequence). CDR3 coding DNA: TGTGCCAGCAGCGAGACTAGCGCCCCAAGCTCCTACAATGAGCAGTTCTTC. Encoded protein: CASSETSAPSSYNEQFF.

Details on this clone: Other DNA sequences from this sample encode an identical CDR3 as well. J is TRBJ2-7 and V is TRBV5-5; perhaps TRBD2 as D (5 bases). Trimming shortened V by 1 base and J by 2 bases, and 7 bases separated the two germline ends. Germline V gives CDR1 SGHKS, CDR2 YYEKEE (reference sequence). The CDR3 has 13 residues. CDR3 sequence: CASSLRETYEQYF. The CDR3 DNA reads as TGTGCCAGCAGCTTGCGGGAAACCTACGAGCAGTACTTC. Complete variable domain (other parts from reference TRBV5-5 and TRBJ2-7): DAGVTQSPTHLIKTRGQQVTLRCSPISGHKSVSWYQQVLGQGPQFIFQYYEKEERGRGNFPDRFSARQFPNYSSELNVNALLLGDSALYLCASSLRETYEQYFGPGTRLTVT.

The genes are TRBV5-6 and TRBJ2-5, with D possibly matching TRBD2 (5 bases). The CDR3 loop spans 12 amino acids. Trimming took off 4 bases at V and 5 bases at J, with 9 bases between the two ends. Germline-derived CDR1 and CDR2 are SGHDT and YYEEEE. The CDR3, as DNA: TGTGCCAGCAGCAGAGGGAGCGAGACCCAGTACTTC. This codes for CASSRGSETQYF.

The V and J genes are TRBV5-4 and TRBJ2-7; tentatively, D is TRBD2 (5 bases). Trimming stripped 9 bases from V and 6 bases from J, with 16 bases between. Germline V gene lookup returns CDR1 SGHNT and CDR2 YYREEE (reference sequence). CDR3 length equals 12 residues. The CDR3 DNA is TGTGCCACCAGGTTGGAGGTAGGCGAGCAGTACTTC. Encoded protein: CATRLEVGEQYF.

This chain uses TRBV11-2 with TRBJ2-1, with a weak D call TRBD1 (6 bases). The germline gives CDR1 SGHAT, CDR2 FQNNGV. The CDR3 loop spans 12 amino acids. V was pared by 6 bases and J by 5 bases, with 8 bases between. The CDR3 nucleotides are TGTGCCAGCAGAAACAGGGACAATGAGCAGTTCTTC. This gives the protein CASRNRDNEQFF.

The CDR3 DNA reads as TGTGCCAGCAGCTTACAGGGGACCGGGACAGATACGCAGTATTTT. Amino acid sequence: CASSLQGTGTDTQYF. This chain uses TRBV5-4 with TRBJ2-3, with 7 positions matching TRBD1. CDR1 is SGHNT, CDR2 YYREEE, per germline (reference sequence). The CDR3 spans 15 residues. The J segment lost 3 bases and the V segment lost 2 bases, leaving 6 bases of the junction unmatched.

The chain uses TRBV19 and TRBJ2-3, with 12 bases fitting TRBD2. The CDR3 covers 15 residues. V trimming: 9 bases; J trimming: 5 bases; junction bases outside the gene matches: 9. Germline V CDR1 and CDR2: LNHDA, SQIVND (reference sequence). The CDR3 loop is CASQPTSGSRDTQYF. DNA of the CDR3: TGTGCCAGCCAACCGACTAGCGGGAGTAGAGATACGCAGTATTTT.

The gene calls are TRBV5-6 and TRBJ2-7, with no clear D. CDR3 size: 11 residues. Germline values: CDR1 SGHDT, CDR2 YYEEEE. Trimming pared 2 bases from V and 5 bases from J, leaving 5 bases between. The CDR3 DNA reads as TGTGCCAGCAGCTTTTTAGACGAGCAGTACTTC. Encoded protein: CASSFLDEQYF.

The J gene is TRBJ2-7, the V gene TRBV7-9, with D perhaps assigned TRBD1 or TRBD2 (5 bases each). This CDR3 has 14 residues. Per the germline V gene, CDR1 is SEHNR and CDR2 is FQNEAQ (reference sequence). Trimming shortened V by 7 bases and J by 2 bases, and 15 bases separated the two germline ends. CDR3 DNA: TGTGCCAGCAAACGAGGGACCCAGACCTACGAGCAGTACTTC. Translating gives CASKRGTQTYEQYF.

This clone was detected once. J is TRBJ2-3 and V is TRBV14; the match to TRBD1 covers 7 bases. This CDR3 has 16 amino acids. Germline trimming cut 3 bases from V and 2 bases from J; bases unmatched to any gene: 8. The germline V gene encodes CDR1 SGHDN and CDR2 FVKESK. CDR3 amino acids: CASSQGDSMYTDTQYF. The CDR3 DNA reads TGTGCCAGCAGCCAGGGGGACAGTATGTACACAGATACGCAGTATTTT. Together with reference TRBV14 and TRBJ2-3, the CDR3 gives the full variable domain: EAGVTQFPSHSVIEKGQTVTLRCDPISGHDNLYWYRRVMGKEIKFLLHFVKESKQDESGMPNNRFLAERTGGTYSTLKVQPAELEDSGVYFCASSQGDSMYTDTQYFGPGTRLTVL.

The CDR3: CASSYSTGGEQYF. CDR3 sequence (DNA): TGTGCCAGCAGTTACTCGACAGGGGGCGAGCAGTACTTC. The chain joins TRBV6-5 to TRBJ2-7; 9 bases map to TRBD1. From germline, CDR1 is MNHEY and CDR2 SVGAGI. V trimming: 0 bases; J trimming: 6 bases; junction bases outside the gene matches: 0. The CDR3 has 13 residues.

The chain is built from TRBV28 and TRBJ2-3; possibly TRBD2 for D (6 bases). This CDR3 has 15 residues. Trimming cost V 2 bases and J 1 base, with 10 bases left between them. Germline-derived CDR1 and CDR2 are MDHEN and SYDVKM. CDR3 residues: CASSLRRGGTDTQYF. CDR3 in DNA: TGTGCCAGCAGTTTACGGAGGGGAGGCACAGATACGCAGTATTTT.

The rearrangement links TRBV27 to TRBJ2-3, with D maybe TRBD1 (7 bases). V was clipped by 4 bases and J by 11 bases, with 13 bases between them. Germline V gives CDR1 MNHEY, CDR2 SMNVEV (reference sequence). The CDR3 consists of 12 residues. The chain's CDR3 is CASSSQGRRQYF. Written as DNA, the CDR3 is TGTGCCAGCAGTTCACAGGGGAGGAGGCAGTATTTT.

The CDR3 bases are TGTGCCAGCTCACCACCGAGCGGGCTAGCGGGAGTCCTATCCTACAATGAGCAGTTCTTC. It yields the protein CASSPPSGLAGVLSYNEQFF. This chain joins TRBV18 and TRBJ2-1; 10 bases are shared with TRBD2. The CDR3 sequence is 20 residues long. The germline V gene has CDR1 KGHSH and CDR2 LQKENI. Trimming at V came to 0 bases and at J to 1 base, leaving 12 bases not matched to a gene.

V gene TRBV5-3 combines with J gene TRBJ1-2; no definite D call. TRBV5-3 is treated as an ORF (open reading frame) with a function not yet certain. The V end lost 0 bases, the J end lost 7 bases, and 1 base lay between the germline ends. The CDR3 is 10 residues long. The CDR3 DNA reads TGTGCCAGAAGCTTGGCTGGCTACACCTTC. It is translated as CARSLAGYTF.

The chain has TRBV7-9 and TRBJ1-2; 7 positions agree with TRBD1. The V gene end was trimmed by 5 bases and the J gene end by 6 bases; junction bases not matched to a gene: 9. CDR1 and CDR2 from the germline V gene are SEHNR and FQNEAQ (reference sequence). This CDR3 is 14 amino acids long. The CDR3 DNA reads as TGTGCCAGCAGCCCTTCAGGACAGGTGGATGGCTACACCTTC. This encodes CASSPSGQVDGYTF.

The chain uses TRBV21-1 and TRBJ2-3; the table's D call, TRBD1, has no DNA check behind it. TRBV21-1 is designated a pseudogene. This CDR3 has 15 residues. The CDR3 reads CASSNRYRVTDTQYF. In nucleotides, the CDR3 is TGTGCCAGCAGCAATAGGTACAGGGTCACAGATACGCAGTATTTT.